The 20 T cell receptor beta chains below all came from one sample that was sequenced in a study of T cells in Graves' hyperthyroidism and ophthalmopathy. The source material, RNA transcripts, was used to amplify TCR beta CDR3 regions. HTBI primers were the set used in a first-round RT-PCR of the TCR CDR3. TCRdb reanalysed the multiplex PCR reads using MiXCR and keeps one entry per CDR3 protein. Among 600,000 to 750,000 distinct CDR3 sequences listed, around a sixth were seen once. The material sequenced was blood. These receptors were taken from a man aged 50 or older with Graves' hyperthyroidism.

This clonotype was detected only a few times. In DNA, the CDR3 is TGTGCCAGTACTCCTGGCGGCCGGGACTATGGCTACACCTTC. This sequence encodes CASTPGGRDYGYTF. J is TRBJ1-2 and V is TRBV19; D is uncertain. The V end lost 7 bases, the J end lost 3 bases, and 15 bases lay between the germline ends. The CDR3 runs 14 residues. Germline-derived CDR1 and CDR2 are LNHDA and SQIVND (reference sequence). The whole variable domain, filled in from reference TRBV19 and TRBJ1-2, reads DGGITQSPKYLFRKEGQNVTLSCEQNLNHDAMYWYRQDPGQGLRLIYYSQIVNDFQKGDIAEGYSVSREKKESFPLTVTSAQKNPTAFYLCASTPGGRDYGYTFGSGTRLTVV.

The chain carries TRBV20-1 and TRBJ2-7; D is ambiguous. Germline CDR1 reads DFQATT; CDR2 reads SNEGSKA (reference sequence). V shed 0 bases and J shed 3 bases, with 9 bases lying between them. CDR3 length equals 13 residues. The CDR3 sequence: CSARDGTFYEQYF. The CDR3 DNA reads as TGCAGTGCTAGAGATGGCACTTTCTACGAGCAGTACTTC.

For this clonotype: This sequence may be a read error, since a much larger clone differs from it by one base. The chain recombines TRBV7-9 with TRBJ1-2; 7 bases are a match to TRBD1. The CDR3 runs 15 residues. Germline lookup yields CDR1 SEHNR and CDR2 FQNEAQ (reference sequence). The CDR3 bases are TGTGCCGGCAGCCTTACTGGACAGGCACACTATGGCTACACCTTC. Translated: CAGSLTGQAHYGYTF.

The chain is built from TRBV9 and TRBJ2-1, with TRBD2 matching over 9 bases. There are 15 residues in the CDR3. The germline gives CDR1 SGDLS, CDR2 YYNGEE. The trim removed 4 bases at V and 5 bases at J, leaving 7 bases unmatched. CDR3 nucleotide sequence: TGTGCCAGCAGCTTCTCCGGGACTAGCAACAATGAGCAGTTCTTC. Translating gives CASSFSGTSNNEQFF.

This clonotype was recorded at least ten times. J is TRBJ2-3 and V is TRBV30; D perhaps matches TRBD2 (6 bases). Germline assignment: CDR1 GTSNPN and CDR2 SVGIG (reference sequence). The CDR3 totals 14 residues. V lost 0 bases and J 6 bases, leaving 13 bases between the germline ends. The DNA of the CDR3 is TGTGCCTGGAGTGTATTGCGGGAAGGGGATACGCAGTATTTT. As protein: CAWSVLREGDTQYF.

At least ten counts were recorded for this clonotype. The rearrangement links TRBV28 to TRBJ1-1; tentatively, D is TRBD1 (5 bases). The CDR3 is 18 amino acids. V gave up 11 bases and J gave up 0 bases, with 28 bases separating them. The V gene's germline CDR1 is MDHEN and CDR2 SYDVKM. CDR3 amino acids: CACKSLGSRRGMNTEAFF. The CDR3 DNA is TGTGCCTGCAAAAGCCTGGGGTCTCGAAGGGGTATGAACACTGAAGCTTTCTTT.

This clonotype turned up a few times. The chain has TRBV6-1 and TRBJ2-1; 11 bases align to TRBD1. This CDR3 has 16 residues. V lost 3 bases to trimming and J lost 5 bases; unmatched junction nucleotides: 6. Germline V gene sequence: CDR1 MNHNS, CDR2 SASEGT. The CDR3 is CASSDRTGGKHNEQFF. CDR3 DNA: TGTGCCAGCAGTGACAGGACAGGGGGCAAGCACAATGAGCAGTTCTTC.

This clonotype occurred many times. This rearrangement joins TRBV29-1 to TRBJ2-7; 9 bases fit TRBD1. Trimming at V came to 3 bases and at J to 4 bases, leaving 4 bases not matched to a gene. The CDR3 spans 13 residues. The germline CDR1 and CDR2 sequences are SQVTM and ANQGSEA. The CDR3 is CSVDGTGTYEQYF. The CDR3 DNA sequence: TGCAGCGTTGACGGGACAGGGACTTACGAGCAGTACTTC.

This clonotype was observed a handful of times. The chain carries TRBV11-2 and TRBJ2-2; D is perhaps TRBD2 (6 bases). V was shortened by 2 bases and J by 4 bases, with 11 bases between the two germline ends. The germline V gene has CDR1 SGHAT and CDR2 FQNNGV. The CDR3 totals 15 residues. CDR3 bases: TGTGCCAGCAGCTTATGGGGGGAACTCACCGGGGAGCTGTTTTTT. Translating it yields CASSLWGELTGELFF.

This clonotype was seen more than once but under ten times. The CDR3 is CASSTRLRYEQYF. The CDR3 DNA follows: TGTGCCAGCAGCACCCGACTTCGCTACGAGCAGTACTTC. The V call is TRBV7-9, the J call TRBJ2-7; D is uncertain. The CDR3 is made up of 13 amino acids. V was clipped by 5 bases and J by 3 bases, with 11 bases between them. Germline CDR1 SEHNR, CDR2 FQNEAQ (reference sequence).

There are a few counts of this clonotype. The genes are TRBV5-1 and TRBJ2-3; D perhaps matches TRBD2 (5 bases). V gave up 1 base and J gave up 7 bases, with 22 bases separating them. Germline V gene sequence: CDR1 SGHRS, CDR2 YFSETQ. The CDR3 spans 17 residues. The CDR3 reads CASSLYPGSGGMNTQYF. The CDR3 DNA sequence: TGCGCCAGCAGCTTGTATCCGGGGTCTGGCGGCATGAATACGCAGTATTTT.

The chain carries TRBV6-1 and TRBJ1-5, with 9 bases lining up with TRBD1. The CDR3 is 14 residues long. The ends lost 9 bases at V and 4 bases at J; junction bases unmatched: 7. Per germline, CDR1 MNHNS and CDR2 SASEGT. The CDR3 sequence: CASGPDRGNQPQHF. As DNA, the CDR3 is TGTGCCAGTGGCCCGGACAGGGGAAATCAGCCCCAGCATTTT.

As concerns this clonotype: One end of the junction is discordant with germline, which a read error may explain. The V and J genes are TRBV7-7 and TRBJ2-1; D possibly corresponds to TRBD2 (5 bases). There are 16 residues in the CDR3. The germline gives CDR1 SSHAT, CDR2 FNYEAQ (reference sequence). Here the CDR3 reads CASSLSPLEARDEQFF. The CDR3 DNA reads TGTGCTAGCAGCTTATCCCCACTAGAAGCTAGAGATGAGCAGTTCTTC.

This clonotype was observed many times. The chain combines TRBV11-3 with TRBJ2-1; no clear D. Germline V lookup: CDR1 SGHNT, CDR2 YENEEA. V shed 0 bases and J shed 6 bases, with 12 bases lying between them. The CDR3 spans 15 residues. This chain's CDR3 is CASSLDTATSNEQFF. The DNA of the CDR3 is TGTGCCAGCAGCTTAGATACAGCGACGAGCAATGAGCAGTTCTTC.

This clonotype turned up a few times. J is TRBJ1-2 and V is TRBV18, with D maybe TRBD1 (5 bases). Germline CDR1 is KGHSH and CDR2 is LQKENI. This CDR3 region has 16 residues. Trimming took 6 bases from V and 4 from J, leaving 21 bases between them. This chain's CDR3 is CASSDSGTFGVYGYTF. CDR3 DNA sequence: TGTGCCAGCTCGGATTCAGGGACCTTTGGGGTCTATGGCTACACCTTC. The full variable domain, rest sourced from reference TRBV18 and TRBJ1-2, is NAGVMQNPRHLVRRRGQEARLRCSPMKGHSHVYWYRQLPEEGLKFMVYLQKENIIDESGMPKERFSAEFPKEGPSILRIQQVVRGDSAAYFCASSDSGTFGVYGYTFGSGTRLTVV.

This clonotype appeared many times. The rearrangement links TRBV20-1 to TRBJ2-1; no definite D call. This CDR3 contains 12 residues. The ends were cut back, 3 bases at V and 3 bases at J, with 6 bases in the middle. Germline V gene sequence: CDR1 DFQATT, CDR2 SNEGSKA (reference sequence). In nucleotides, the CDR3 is TGCAGTGCTAGCCCGCTCTACAATGAGCAGTTCTTC. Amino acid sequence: CSASPLYNEQFF.

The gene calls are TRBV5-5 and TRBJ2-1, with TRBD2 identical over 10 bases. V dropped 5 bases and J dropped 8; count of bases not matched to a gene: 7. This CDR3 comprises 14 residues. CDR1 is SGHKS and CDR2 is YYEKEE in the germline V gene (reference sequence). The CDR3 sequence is CASSYRTSGDEQFF. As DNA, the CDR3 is TGTGCCAGCAGTTACCGGACTAGCGGCGATGAGCAGTTCTTC.

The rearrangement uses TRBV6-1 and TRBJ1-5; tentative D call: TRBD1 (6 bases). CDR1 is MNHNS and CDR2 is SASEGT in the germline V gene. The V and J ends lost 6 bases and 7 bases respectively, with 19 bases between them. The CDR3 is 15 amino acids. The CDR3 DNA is TGTGCCAGCAGGGACAGTTTTGAAGGTTGGCAGCCCCAGCATTTT. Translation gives CASRDSFEGWQPQHF.

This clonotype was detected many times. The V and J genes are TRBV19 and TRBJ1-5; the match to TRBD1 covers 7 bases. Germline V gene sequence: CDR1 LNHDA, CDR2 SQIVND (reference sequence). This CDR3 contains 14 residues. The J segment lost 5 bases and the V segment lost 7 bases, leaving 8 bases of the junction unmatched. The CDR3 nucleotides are TGTGCCAGTACCTTTGGAGGGGGCTATCAGCCCCAGCATTTT. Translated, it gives CASTFGGGYQPQHF.

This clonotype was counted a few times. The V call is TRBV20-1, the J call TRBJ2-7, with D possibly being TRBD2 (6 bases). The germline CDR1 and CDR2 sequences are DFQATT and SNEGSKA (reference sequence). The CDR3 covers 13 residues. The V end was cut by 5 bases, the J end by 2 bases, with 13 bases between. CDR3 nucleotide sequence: TGCAGTGCTGTCTGGGACTCTACCTACGAGCAGTACTTC. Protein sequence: CSAVWDSTYEQYF.